The clone carrying this T cell receptor (beta chain) has a handful of counts. The data were produced by immunoSEQ multiplex PCR, yet TCRdb's version contains in-frame clones alone and is incomplete. Among 180,000 or so clones listed, around 85% were seen once. This sample is part of a study of blood T cell repertoires in COVID-19. Germline V gene lookup returns CDR1 LGHNT and CDR2 FRNRAP. The CDR3 has 22 amino acids. V was cut by 0 bases and J by 9 bases, with 36 bases left in between. Participants came from roughly 24 US areas, aged about 18 to 95 years. This clonotype was obtained from a middle-aged man who had recovered from COVID-19. This rearrangement joins TRBV12-5 to TRBJ2-1; D perhaps matches TRBD1 (6 bases). Specimen: PBMCs or T cells enriched from blood (not recorded which). This CDR3 is CASGLVLRWTDSIQSKGGEQFF. The CDR3 region has the DNA TGTGCTAGTGGTTTGGTGCTACGTTGGACAGACTCTATTCAGAGTAAAGGAGGTGAGCAGTTCTTC.